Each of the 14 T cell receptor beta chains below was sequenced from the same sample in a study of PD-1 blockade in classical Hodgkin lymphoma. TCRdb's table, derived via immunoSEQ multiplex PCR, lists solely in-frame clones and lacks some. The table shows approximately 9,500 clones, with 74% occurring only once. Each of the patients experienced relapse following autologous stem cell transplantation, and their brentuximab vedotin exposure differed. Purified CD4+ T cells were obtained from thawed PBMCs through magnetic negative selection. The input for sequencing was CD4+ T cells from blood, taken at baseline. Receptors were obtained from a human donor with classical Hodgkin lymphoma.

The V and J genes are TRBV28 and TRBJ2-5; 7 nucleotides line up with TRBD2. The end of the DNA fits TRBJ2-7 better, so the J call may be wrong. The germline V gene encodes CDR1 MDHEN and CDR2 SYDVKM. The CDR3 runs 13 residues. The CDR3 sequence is CASRWEGPFEQYF. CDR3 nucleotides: TGTGCCAGCAGATGGGAGGGCCCCTTCGAGCAGTACTTC.

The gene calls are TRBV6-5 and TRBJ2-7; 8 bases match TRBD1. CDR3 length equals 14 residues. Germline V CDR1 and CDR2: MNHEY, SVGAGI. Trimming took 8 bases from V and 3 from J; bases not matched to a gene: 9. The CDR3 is CASGRQGAYYEQYF. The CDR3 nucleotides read TGTGCCAGCGGGAGGCAGGGGGCCTACTACGAGCAGTACTTC.

CDR3 region: CASTKRGGGGEKLFF. CDR3 nucleotides: TGTGCCAGCACCAAACGGGGAGGGGGGGGTGAAAAACTGTTTTTT. The V call is TRBV28, the J call TRBJ1-4; D possibly corresponds to TRBD1 (6 bases). Trimming left V 7 bases short and J 7 bases short, with 19 bases between. This CDR3 region has 15 residues. CDR1 is MDHEN, CDR2 SYDVKM, per germline.

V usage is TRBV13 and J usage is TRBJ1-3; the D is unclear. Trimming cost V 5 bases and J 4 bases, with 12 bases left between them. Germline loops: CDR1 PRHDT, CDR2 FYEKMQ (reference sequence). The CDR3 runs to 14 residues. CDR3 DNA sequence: TGTGCCAGCAGCCCGCCGCGCCCGGGAAACACCATATATTTT. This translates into CASSPPRPGNTIYF.

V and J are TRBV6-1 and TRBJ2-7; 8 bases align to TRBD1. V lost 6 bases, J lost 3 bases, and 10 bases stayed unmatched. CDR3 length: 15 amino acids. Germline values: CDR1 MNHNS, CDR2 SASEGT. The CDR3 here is CASSPPGQVLYEQYF. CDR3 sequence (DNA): TGTGCCAGCAGCCCACCGGGACAGGTACTCTACGAGCAGTACTTC.

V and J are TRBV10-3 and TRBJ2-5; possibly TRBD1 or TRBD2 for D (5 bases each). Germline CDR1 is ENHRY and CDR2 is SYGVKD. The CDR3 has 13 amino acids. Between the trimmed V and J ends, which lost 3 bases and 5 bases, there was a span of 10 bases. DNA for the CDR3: TGTGCCATCAGTGAAGGAAGGGACGAGACCCAGTACTTC. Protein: CAISEGRDETQYF.

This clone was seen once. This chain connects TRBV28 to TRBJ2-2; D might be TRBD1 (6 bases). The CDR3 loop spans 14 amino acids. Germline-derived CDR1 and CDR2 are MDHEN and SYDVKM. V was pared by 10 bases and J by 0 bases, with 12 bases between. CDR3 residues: CATITGPNTGELFF. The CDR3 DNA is TGTGCCACCATTACAGGGCCGAACACCGGGGAGCTGTTTTTT.

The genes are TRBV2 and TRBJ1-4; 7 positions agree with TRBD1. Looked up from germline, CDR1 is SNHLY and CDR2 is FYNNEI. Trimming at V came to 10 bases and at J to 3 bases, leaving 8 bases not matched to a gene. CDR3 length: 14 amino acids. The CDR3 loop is CATLLGTANEKLFF. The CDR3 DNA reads TGTGCCACGCTACTGGGGACAGCTAATGAAAAACTGTTTTTT.

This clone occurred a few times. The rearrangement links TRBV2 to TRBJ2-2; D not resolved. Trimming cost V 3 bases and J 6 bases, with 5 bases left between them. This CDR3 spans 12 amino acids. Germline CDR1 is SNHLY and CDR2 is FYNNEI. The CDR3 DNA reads TGTGCCAGCAGTGAGGGTGCCGGGGAGCTGTTTTTT. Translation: CASSEGAGELFF.

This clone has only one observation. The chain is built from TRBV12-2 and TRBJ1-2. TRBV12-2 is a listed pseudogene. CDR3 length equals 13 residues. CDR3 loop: CASRLRGDYGYTF. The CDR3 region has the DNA TGTGCAAGTCGCTTACGGGGGGACTATGGCTACACCTTC.

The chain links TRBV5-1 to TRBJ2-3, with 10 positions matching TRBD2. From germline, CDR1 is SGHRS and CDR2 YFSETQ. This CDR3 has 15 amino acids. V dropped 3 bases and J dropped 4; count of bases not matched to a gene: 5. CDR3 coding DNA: TGCGCCAGCAGCTCCCTAGCGGGAGTCGCAGATACGCAGTATTTT. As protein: CASSSLAGVADTQYF.

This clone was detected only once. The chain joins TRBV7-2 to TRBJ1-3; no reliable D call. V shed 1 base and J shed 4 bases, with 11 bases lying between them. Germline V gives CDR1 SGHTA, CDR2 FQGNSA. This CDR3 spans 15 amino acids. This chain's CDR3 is CASSLVAGSGNTIYF. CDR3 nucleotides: TGTGCCAGCAGCTTAGTGGCGGGTTCAGGAAACACCATATATTTT.

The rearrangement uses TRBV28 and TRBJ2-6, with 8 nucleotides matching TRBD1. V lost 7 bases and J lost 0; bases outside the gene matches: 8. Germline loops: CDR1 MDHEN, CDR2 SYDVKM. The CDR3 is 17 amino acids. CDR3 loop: CASIQGGLISGANVLTF. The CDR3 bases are TGTGCCAGCATACAGGGGGGCCTTATCTCTGGGGCCAACGTCCTGACTTTC.

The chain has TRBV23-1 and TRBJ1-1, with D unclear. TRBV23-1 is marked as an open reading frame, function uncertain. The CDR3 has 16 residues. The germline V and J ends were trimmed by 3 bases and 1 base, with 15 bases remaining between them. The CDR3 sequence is CASSHREGRANTEAFF. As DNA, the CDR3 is TGCGCCAGCAGTCATAGGGAGGGCCGGGCGAACACTGAAGCTTTCTTT.